This TCR beta chain derives from a study of blood T cell repertoires in COVID-19. Across the whole study: Spain, Italy and the United States supplied samples that represented acute and convalescent COVID-19.

Trimming removed 6 bases from V and 0 bases from J, with 18 bases in between. The germline gives CDR1 SGHAT, CDR2 FQNNGV. The length of the CDR3 is 17 residues. Original data processing: Estimates of nucleated cell counts were drawn from the amplification of reference gene primers. Produced via immunoSEQ multiplex PCR; TCRdb's table is partial and in-frame only. V, J and clone size derive from that table, while D and trimming were established from the DNA sequence. The table has roughly 180,000 clones, 80% to 90% seen once. This clone occurred once. J is TRBJ2-1 and V is TRBV11-2; D call uncertain. The sequence came from a man in his forties who had recovered from COVID-19. Sequencing used peripheral blood. This CDR3 is CASSINMGTYSYNEQFF. CDR3 in DNA: TGTGCCAGCAGTATCAACATGGGCACCTACTCCTACAATGAGCAGTTCTTC.